Listed here are 10 T cell receptor beta chains from one sample, sequenced in a study of shared clonotypes between healthy human individuals. The table came from immunoSEQ multiplex PCR; TCRdb's copy has only in-frame clones and leaves some out. The table records more than 1,200,000 clones, about 98.5% of them present only once. Sequencing was done on a sample of naive CD4+ T cells sorted from blood. The subset was: CD45RA+ positively selected. The receptor set was obtained from a man between 25 and 39 years old in good health.

V is TRBV19 and J is TRBJ1-5; perhaps TRBD1 as D (6 bases). The CDR3 spans 14 residues. Germline lookup yields CDR1 LNHDA and CDR2 SQIVND (reference sequence). Between the trimmed V and J ends, which lost 9 bases and 4 bases, there was a span of 16 bases. The CDR3, as DNA: TGTGCCAGCACCCCCAGGGGAGGAAATCAGCCCCAGCATTTT. Translation: CASTPRGGNQPQHF.

The rearrangement joins TRBV14 to TRBJ2-1; 14 nucleotides agree with TRBD2. The CDR3 runs 15 residues. V shed 4 bases and J 9 bases; nucleotides not matched to a gene: 5. CDR1 is SGHDN and CDR2 is FVKESK in the germline V gene. The CDR3 loop reads CASSLRLAGGGEQFF. CDR3 DNA sequence: TGTGCCAGCAGCCTAAGACTAGCGGGAGGGGGTGAGCAGTTCTTC.

As for this clone: Other DNA sequences of this sample code for an identical CDR3. V is TRBV5-4 and J is TRBJ2-1; D is uncertain. Germline V gene data show CDR1 as SGHNT and CDR2 as YYREEE (reference sequence). This CDR3 is built from 15 residues. Trimming stripped 0 bases from V and 0 bases from J, with 7 bases between. As DNA, the CDR3 is TGTGCCAGCAGCTTGGACCGCAGCTCCTACAATGAGCAGTTCTTC. It encodes CASSLDRSSYNEQFF.

This chain connects TRBV6-1 to TRBJ1-5; D is unresolved. This CDR3 has 16 residues. The ends were cut back, 0 bases at V and 5 bases at J, with 14 bases in the middle. Per the germline V gene, CDR1 is MNHNS and CDR2 is SASEGT. Here the CDR3 DNA reads TGTGCCAGCAGTGAAGCGCTTCGGGGAAGGGATCAGCCCCAGCATTTT. This gives the protein CASSEALRGRDQPQHF.

The chain uses TRBV7-6 and TRBJ2-5; D call uncertain. This CDR3 is built from 15 residues. The ends were cut back, 5 bases at V and 3 bases at J, with 16 bases in the middle. CDR1 is SGHVS and CDR2 is FNYEAQ in the germline V gene. The CDR3 protein is CASSRPLRSKETQYF. The CDR3 DNA follows: TGTGCCAGCAGCCGCCCTTTGCGCAGTAAAGAGACCCAGTACTTC.

The V gene is TRBV5-6, the J gene TRBJ2-1; no clear D gene. Germline assignment: CDR1 SGHDT and CDR2 YYEEEE. V lost 2 bases, J lost 6 bases, and 3 bases lay in between. The length of the CDR3 is 11 residues. The CDR3 reads CASSLINEQFF. The CDR3 coding sequence is TGTGCCAGCAGCTTAATCAATGAGCAGTTCTTC.

The chain carries TRBV5-1 and TRBJ1-1; no clear D. Deletions cut 4 bases from V and 0 bases from J, with 13 bases between. The CDR3 extends over 15 amino acids. Germline V CDR1 and CDR2: SGHRS, YFSETQ. The chain's CDR3 is CASSLLTAMNTEAFF. Written as DNA, the CDR3 is TGCGCCAGCAGCCTACTTACAGCAATGAACACTGAAGCTTTCTTT.

The chain joins TRBV11-2 to TRBJ2-1; D unclear. The germline CDR1 and CDR2 sequences are SGHAT and FQNNGV. This CDR3 is built from 16 residues. The germline V and J ends were trimmed by 5 bases and 1 base, with 15 bases remaining between them. CDR3 protein: CASSTNAARSYNEQFF. The CDR3 coding sequence is TGTGCCAGCAGCACTAATGCGGCGAGGTCCTACAATGAGCAGTTCTTC.

The V call is TRBV5-1, the J call TRBJ2-5; tentatively, D is TRBD1 (6 bases). The CDR3 runs to 15 residues. CDR1 and CDR2 (germline): SGHRS, YFSETQ. V lost 4 bases, J lost 0 bases, and 13 bases lay in between. CDR3 in DNA: TGCGCCAGCAGCCTGGGGGCGGAAGACCAAGAGACCCAGTACTTC. Translated, it gives CASSLGAEDQETQYF.

The V and J genes are TRBV10-1 and TRBJ2-2, with D hard to call. V was cut by 4 bases and J by 0 bases, with 3 bases left in between. This CDR3 contains 13 residues. Germline CDR1 WNHNN, CDR2 SYGVQD (reference sequence). Here the CDR3 reads CASSGANTGELFF. The CDR3 DNA follows: TGCGCCAGCAGTGGGGCGAACACCGGGGAGCTGTTTTTT.